This entry describes one T cell receptor beta chain. Combining a sample-barcoded 5' primer with a J-beta primer mix, a second PCR ran for 7 to 11 cycles. Each cDNA molecule was tagged by a template-switch adaptor that had 12 random nucleotides. Using its own MiXCR run on the 5' RACE reads, TCRdb lists one record per CDR3 protein. The sample has around 1,600,000 distinct CDR3 sequences; approximately 43% are singletons. Germline V gene sequence: CDR1 DFQATT, CDR2 SNEGSKA (reference sequence). This CDR3 is 15 amino acids long. Caucasian, healthy and from Russia, the donors were aged between roughly 6 and 95. This sample is drawn from a study of blood T cells in healthy people across ages.

Material: blood. The chain carries TRBV20-1 and TRBJ2-4; tentative D call: TRBD2 (7 bases). The end of the DNA is better explained by TRBJ2-5, so the J call may be wrong. This clonotype originated in a young woman in good health. CDR3 amino acids: CSARSRGGAGETQYF. CDR3 nucleotides: TGCAGTGCTAGGTCTCGAGGGGGGGCAGGAGAGACCCAGTACTTC.